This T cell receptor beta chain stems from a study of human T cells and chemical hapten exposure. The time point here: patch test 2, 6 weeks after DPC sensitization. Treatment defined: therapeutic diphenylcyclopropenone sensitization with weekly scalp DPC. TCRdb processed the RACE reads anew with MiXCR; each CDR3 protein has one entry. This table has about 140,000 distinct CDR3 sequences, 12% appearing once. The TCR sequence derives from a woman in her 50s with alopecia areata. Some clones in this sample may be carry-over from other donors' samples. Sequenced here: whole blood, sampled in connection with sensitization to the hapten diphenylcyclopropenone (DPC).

CDR3 protein: CSARDLGSGGRGETQYF. For the CDR3, the DNA is TGCAGTGCTAGAGATCTGGGGAGCGGAGGCCGGGGGGAGACCCAGTACTTC. The gene calls are TRBV20-1 and TRBJ2-5; D may be TRBD2 (6 bases). Trimming stripped 0 bases from V and 5 bases from J, with 22 bases between. There are 17 residues in the CDR3. Per the germline V gene, CDR1 is DFQATT and CDR2 is SNEGSKA (reference sequence).